What follows are 17 T cell receptor beta chains derived from one specimen sequenced in a study of blood T cell repertoires in COVID-19. Assay: immunoSEQ multiplex PCR; the TCRdb copy retains only in-frame clones and omits some. The table includes tens of thousands of clones, roughly 90% detected once. Sequencing was performed on peripheral blood. These receptors were collected from a human donor with active COVID-19. The donor label of this sample is uncertain.

This clone occurred once. This chain joins TRBV7-9 and TRBJ2-5; D is perhaps TRBD1 (6 bases). This CDR3 region has 14 residues. CDR1 and CDR2 (germline): SEHNR, FQNEAQ (reference sequence). The V end lost 4 bases, the J end lost 2 bases, and 11 bases lay between the germline ends. CDR3 nucleotides: TGTGCCAGCAGCTCAAGACAGGCACAAGAGACCCAGTACTTC. This sequence encodes CASSSRQAQETQYF.

The chain has TRBV19 and TRBJ1-4; 7 nucleotides line up with TRBD1. The CDR3 loop spans 14 amino acids. After removal of 3 bases from V and 4 bases from J, the junction contained 2 bases not matched to a gene. Germline V gene sequence: CDR1 LNHDA, CDR2 SQIVND (reference sequence). CDR3 amino acids: CASSISGGNEKLFF. The CDR3 DNA reads TGTGCCAGTAGTATCTCAGGGGGTAATGAAAAACTGTTTTTT.

V usage is TRBV6-5 and J usage is TRBJ2-7; 8 positions match TRBD1. Germline lookup yields CDR1 MNHEY and CDR2 SVGAGI. Trimming at V came to 2 bases and at J to 5 bases, leaving 5 bases not matched to a gene. The CDR3 sequence is 14 residues long. In nucleotides, the CDR3 is TGTGCCAGCAGTTACGACAGGGGAGGCCACGAGCAGTACTTC. Translation gives CASSYDRGGHEQYF.

This chain uses TRBV12-3 or TRBV12-4 with TRBJ2-2; D unresolved. The V end lost 3 bases, the J end lost 6 bases, and 8 bases lay between the germline ends. The CDR3 length is 13 residues. CDR3 in amino acids: CASSFLESGELFF. The CDR3 nucleotides are TGTGCCAGCAGTTTCTTAGAGTCCGGGGAGCTGTTTTTT.

The CDR3 protein is CASSPHLEGLGTEAFF. The DNA of the CDR3 is TGTGCCAGCAGCCCCCACTTGGAGGGATTGGGGACTGAAGCTTTCTTT. The V gene is TRBV9, the J gene TRBJ1-1; no definite D call. CDR3 length: 16 residues. V was shortened by 4 bases and J by 5 bases, with 21 bases between the two germline ends. Germline V lookup: CDR1 SGDLS, CDR2 YYNGEE.

The rearrangement links TRBV6-5 to TRBJ1-2; D perhaps matches TRBD1 (5 bases). With 5 bases removed from V and 5 bases from J, the gap between germline ends came to 18 bases. From germline, CDR1 is MNHEY and CDR2 SVGAGI. CDR3 length: 15 amino acids. As DNA, the CDR3 is TGTGCCAGCAGTATAGCCCCCGACGGGGGTTATGGCTACACCTTC. Translating it yields CASSIAPDGGYGYTF.

The chain recombines TRBV4-2 with TRBJ2-2; TRBD1 matches 7 bases. V lost 4 bases, J lost 5 bases, and 7 bases stayed unmatched. Germline values: CDR1 LGHNA, CDR2 YNFKEQ. The CDR3 is 15 residues long. The CDR3 is CASSRQGPLTGELFF. CDR3 nucleotides: TGTGCCAGCAGCCGACAGGGACCCCTGACCGGGGAGCTGTTTTTT.

The V and J genes are TRBV19 and TRBJ1-5; the D gene is possibly TRBD1 (6 bases). Looked up from germline, CDR1 is LNHDA and CDR2 is SQIVND (reference sequence). This CDR3 comprises 18 residues. Trimming shortened V by 0 bases and J by 0 bases, and 15 bases separated the two germline ends. CDR3 sequence reads: CASSIDDPNRVSNQPQHF. CDR3 nucleotides: TGTGCCAGTAGTATAGATGATCCAAACAGGGTTAGCAATCAGCCCCAGCATTTT.

This rearrangement joins TRBV4-1 to TRBJ2-2; TRBD2 matches at 9 bases. The V gene end was trimmed by 1 base and the J gene end by 0 bases; junction bases not matched to a gene: 3. The germline V gene has CDR1 MGHRA and CDR2 YSYEKL. The CDR3 consists of 17 residues. This CDR3 is CASSQGRGGPNTGELFF. The DNA for the CDR3 is TGCGCCAGCAGCCAAGGGCGGGGGGGCCCGAACACCGGGGAGCTGTTTTTT.

The CDR3 region has the DNA TGCGCCAGCAGCTTGGAGGACAGGGGGCGAAGGAGCAATCAGCCCCAGCATTTT. Its translation is CASSLEDRGRRSNQPQHF. This rearrangement joins TRBV5-1 to TRBJ1-5; 11 bases agree with TRBD1. V dropped 0 bases and J dropped 1; count of bases not matched to a gene: 6. Per germline, CDR1 SGHRS and CDR2 YFSETQ. The CDR3 length is 18 residues.

J is TRBJ2-7 and V is TRBV4-3, with 9 bases aligning to TRBD1. In germline, CDR1 is LGHNA, CDR2 YSLEER. The ends lost 3 bases at V and 3 bases at J; junction bases unmatched: 6. The CDR3 totals 15 residues. This CDR3 is CASSHPGTGIYEQYF. CDR3 nucleotides: TGCGCCAGCAGCCACCCCGGGACAGGGATCTACGAGCAGTACTTC.

The rearrangement joins TRBV12-3 or TRBV12-4 to TRBJ1-1; D is ambiguous. The CDR3 loop spans 12 amino acids. V was trimmed by 6 bases and J by 0 bases, leaving 5 bases between them. The CDR3 DNA sequence: TGTGCCAGCAGATACATGAACACTGAAGCTTTCTTT. Translated: CASRYMNTEAFF.

The chain uses TRBV7-2 and TRBJ2-1; TRBD2 is a possible D gene (6 bases). The CDR3 totals 16 residues. V was shortened by 4 bases and J by 7 bases, with 20 bases between the two germline ends. Germline V gene data show CDR1 as SGHTA and CDR2 as FQGNSA. CDR3 protein: CASSSRGSGRRNEQFF. CDR3 coding DNA: TGTGCCAGCAGCTCCCGTGGGAGCGGGCGGAGAAATGAGCAGTTCTTC.

V usage is TRBV7-8 and J usage is TRBJ1-1; possible D gene TRBD1, 5 bases. This CDR3 is 13 amino acids long. With 0 bases removed from V and 7 bases from J, the gap between germline ends came to 9 bases. CDR1 SGHVS and CDR2 FQNEAQ come from the germline V gene. The CDR3 nucleotides are TGTGCCAGCAGCTTAGCGGGACTGAGTGAAGCTTTCTTT. Protein product: CASSLAGLSEAFF.

The chain employs TRBV7-2 and TRBJ1-5; no definite D call. Per germline, CDR1 SGHTA and CDR2 FQGNSA. This CDR3 contains 15 residues. Trimming left V 5 bases short and J 9 bases short, with 20 bases between. CDR3: CASSPNVGSNRPQHF. CDR3 DNA sequence: TGTGCCAGCAGCCCGAACGTAGGCTCCAACAGGCCCCAGCATTTT.

The rearrangement uses TRBV6-5 and TRBJ2-7; 7 bases line up with TRBD1. Trimming took 6 bases from V and 3 from J; bases not matched to a gene: 5. CDR3 size: 13 residues. Germline V lookup: CDR1 MNHEY, CDR2 SVGAGI. In DNA, the CDR3 is TGTGCCAGCAGAAAAGACAGGGACTACGAGCAGTACTTC. The encoded protein is CASRKDRDYEQYF.

The chain joins TRBV29-1 to TRBJ2-7; D may be TRBD2 (6 bases). V lost 7 bases to trimming and J lost 0 bases, with 10 bases between them. The germline gives CDR1 SQVTM, CDR2 ANQGSEA. The CDR3 sequence is 12 residues long. CDR3 DNA: TGCAGCGCCGCTAGCGCCTCCTACGAGCAGTACTTC. It is translated as CSAASASYEQYF.